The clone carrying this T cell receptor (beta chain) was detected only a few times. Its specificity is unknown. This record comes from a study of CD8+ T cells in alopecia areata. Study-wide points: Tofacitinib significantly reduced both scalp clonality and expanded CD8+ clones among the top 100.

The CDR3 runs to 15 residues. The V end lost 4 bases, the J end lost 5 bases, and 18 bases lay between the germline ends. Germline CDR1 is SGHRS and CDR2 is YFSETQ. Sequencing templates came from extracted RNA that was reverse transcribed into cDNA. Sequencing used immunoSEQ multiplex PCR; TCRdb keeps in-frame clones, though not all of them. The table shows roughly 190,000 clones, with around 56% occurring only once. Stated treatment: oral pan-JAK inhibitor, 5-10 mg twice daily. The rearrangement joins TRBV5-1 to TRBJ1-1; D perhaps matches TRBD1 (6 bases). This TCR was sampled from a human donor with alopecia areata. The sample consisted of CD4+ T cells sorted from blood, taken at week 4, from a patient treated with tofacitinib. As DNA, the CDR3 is TGCGCCAGCAGCAGCAGCGAGGGGGTAGGAACTGAAGCTTTCTTT. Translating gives CASSSSEGVGTEAFF.